The 8 T cell receptor beta chains in this list originate from one sample, sequenced in a study of cytomegalovirus exposure and HLA in healthy donors. PCR primers comprised 60 Vbeta and 13 Jbeta primers. Sequenced by immunoSEQ multiplex PCR; TCRdb stores in-frame clones only, minus some. The sample shows 100,000 to 150,000 clones, roughly 71% of them seen only once. Sequences were obtained from PBMCs. These TCRs come from a woman aged 45 to 65 in good health and CMV-seropositive.

This clone was seen only once. The V gene is TRBV6-7, the J gene TRBJ2-1; D ambiguous. Being an ORF, TRBV6-7 has a function that is uncertain. V dropped 0 bases and J dropped 10 bases, with 22 bases sitting between them. This CDR3 has 17 residues. CDR3 protein: CASSYSLPGCPILEQFF. The CDR3 DNA is TGTGCCAGCAGTTACTCCCTCCCAGGATGCCCTATTTTGGAGCAGTTCTTC.

The chain couples TRBV18 to TRBJ2-3; D call uncertain. Germline V gene lookup returns CDR1 KGHSH and CDR2 LQKENI. The V end was cut by 6 bases, the J end by 2 bases, with 12 bases between. There are 14 residues in the CDR3. The CDR3 spells CASSGLTDTDTQYF. The CDR3 nucleotides are TGTGCCAGCTCCGGTTTAACCGACACAGATACGCAGTATTTT.

V gene TRBV5-1 combines with J gene TRBJ1-2; D not resolved. The ends were cut back, 5 bases at V and 0 bases at J, with 5 bases in the middle. Germline CDR1 and CDR2: SGHRS and YFSETQ. This CDR3 spans 12 amino acids. The DNA of the CDR3 is TGCGCCAGCAGTGACACTAACTATGGCTACACCTTC. This encodes CASSDTNYGYTF. Using reference TRBV5-1 and TRBJ1-2 for the parts outside the CDR3, the full variable domain is KAGVTQTPRYLIKTRGQQVTLSCSPISGHRSVSWYQQTPGQGLQFLFEYFSETQRNKGNFPGRFSGRQFSNSRSEMNVSTLELGDSALYLCASSDTNYGYTFGSGTRLTVV.

The V and J genes are TRBV27 and TRBJ1-5; D is unresolved. Trimming left V 4 bases short and J 4 bases short, with 11 bases between. This CDR3 comprises 14 residues. Germline assignment: CDR1 MNHEY and CDR2 SMNVEV (reference sequence). The CDR3 sequence: CASSSLSSNQPQHF. CDR3 DNA: TGTGCCAGCAGTTCACTTAGTTCAAATCAGCCCCAGCATTTT.

This chain links TRBV29-1 with TRBJ1-2, with 10 bases lining up with TRBD1. With 7 bases clipped from V and 4 bases from J, the junction kept 3 bases outside the gene matches. CDR1 and CDR2 (germline): SQVTM, ANQGSEA. The CDR3 totals 12 residues. Here the CDR3 DNA reads TGCAGCGCCCGGGACAGGGGCTATGGCTACACCTTC. This sequence encodes CSARDRGYGYTF.

The V gene is TRBV5-6, the J gene TRBJ1-2; the D gene is possibly TRBD1 (5 bases). Trimming took 1 base from V and 0 from J, leaving 13 bases between them. The CDR3 is made up of 16 amino acids. Germline CDR1 and CDR2: SGHDT and YYEEEE. CDR3 region: CASSLIRVGPNYGYTF. DNA for the CDR3: TGTGCCAGCAGCTTGATCAGGGTGGGCCCTAACTATGGCTACACCTTC.

V gene TRBV27 combines with J gene TRBJ2-7; 12 bases line up with TRBD1. The trim removed 5 bases at V and 4 bases at J, leaving 6 bases unmatched. Germline V gives CDR1 MNHEY, CDR2 SMNVEV (reference sequence). The CDR3 length is 15 residues. The CDR3 here is CASSNRDRGHYEQYF. The CDR3 DNA is TGTGCCAGCAGTAACCGGGACAGGGGGCATTACGAGCAGTACTTC.

This chain links TRBV5-6 with TRBJ2-5; 10 bases line up with TRBD2. The V gene end was trimmed by 2 bases and the J gene end by 2 bases; junction bases not matched to a gene: 3. Germline V lookup: CDR1 SGHDT, CDR2 YYEEEE. CDR3 size: 15 residues. CDR3 sequence: CASSFGAGGQETQYF. CDR3 DNA sequence: TGTGCCAGCAGCTTTGGAGCGGGGGGGCAAGAGACCCAGTACTTC. Full variable domain (outside the CDR3, taken from reference TRBV5-6 and TRBJ2-5): DAGVTQSPTHLIKTRGQQVTLRCSPKSGHDTVSWYQQALGQGPQFIFQYYEEEERQRGNFPDRFSGHQFPNYSSELNVNALLLGDSALYLCASSFGAGGQETQYFGPGTRLLVL.